These 14 T cell receptor beta chains came from one sample sequenced in a study of blood T cell repertoires in COVID-19. The assay was immunoSEQ multiplex PCR, and TCRdb's table has in-frame clones only and misses some. Among around 220,000 clones listed, 80% were seen once. The specimen was PBMCs or T cells enriched from blood (not recorded which). The receptors here all came from a woman in her thirties or forties with acute COVID-19.

This chain uses TRBV7-9 with TRBJ1-2; perhaps TRBD1 as D (6 bases). Per the germline V gene, CDR1 is SEHNR and CDR2 is FQNEAQ (reference sequence). Trimming removed 0 bases from V and 8 bases from J, with 16 bases in between. This CDR3 contains 15 residues. The CDR3 spells CASSLAGRGQRGYTF. CDR3 DNA: TGTGCCAGCAGCTTAGCCGGCAGGGGCCAAAGGGGCTACACCTTC.

This sequence joins TRBV7-8 and TRBJ2-3, with 9 bases aligning to TRBD2. V lost 4 bases and J lost 4; bases outside the gene matches: 3. The CDR3 extends over 14 amino acids. The germline V gene has CDR1 SGHVS and CDR2 FQNEAQ. CDR3 DNA: TGTGCCAGCAGCTCTAAGCGGGAGGCAGATACGCAGTATTTT. The encoded protein is CASSSKREADTQYF.

V gene TRBV29-1 combines with J gene TRBJ2-7; TRBD1 aligns across 12 bases. CDR3 length: 16 residues. Germline CDR1 reads SQVTM; CDR2 reads ANQGSEA. V shed 1 base and J 5 bases; nucleotides not matched to a gene: 9. The CDR3 loop reads CSVEARGDRGLDEQYF. CDR3 bases: TGCAGCGTTGAAGCGAGGGGGGACAGGGGGCTGGACGAGCAGTACTTC.

The chain carries TRBV5-4 and TRBJ1-1; D is unclear. The V gene lost 0 bases and the J gene lost 1 base, with 7 bases spanning the gap. The CDR3 consists of 14 residues. Germline V gene data show CDR1 as SGHNT and CDR2 as YYREEE (reference sequence). The CDR3 sequence is CASSLDPGNTEAFF. The CDR3 DNA is TGTGCCAGCAGCTTGGATCCGGGGAACACTGAAGCTTTCTTT.

The chain joins TRBV6-6 to TRBJ2-5; 10 bases are a match to TRBD2. Per the germline V gene, CDR1 is MNHNY and CDR2 is SVGAGI (reference sequence). V lost 0 bases to trimming and J lost 1 base; unmatched junction nucleotides: 2. CDR3 length: 16 residues. The CDR3 coding sequence is TGTGCCAGCAGTTACTCGTTAGCGGGGGGCCAAGAGACCCAGTACTTC. This encodes CASSYSLAGGQETQYF.

The chain has TRBV2 and TRBJ2-7; D perhaps matches TRBD2 (5 bases). CDR3 length equals 14 residues. The V gene lost 4 bases and the J gene lost 2 bases, with 12 bases spanning the gap. The germline CDR1 and CDR2 sequences are SNHLY and FYNNEI. CDR3 coding DNA: TGTGCCAGCAGTGGGTTGCCGGGGACCTACGAGCAGTACTTC. It codes for CASSGLPGTYEQYF.

V gene TRBV4-3 combines with J gene TRBJ1-2; 8 bases fit TRBD1. Losses at the gene ends were 4 bases for V and 3 bases for J; bases not matched to a gene: 4. Per the germline V gene, CDR1 is LGHNA and CDR2 is YSLEER. This CDR3 contains 14 residues. The CDR3 DNA reads TGCGCCAGCAGCCGGGCGACAGGGGACTATGGCTACACCTTC. Its protein is CASSRATGDYGYTF.

In its sample, this clone was seen once. The CDR3 sequence is CSVTENPRGRNTF. CDR3 DNA: TGCAGCGTTACGGAAAACCCCAGGGGGCGCAACACCTTC. This chain joins TRBV29-1 and TRBJ1-2; 8 nucleotides match TRBD1. The CDR3 consists of 13 residues. Trimming removed 5 bases from V and 12 bases from J; junction bases left unmatched: 14. Germline CDR1 reads SQVTM; CDR2 reads ANQGSEA.

The rearrangement links TRBV11-2 to TRBJ1-5, with 7 bases aligning to TRBD1. CDR1 and CDR2 from the germline V gene are SGHAT and FQNNGV. The CDR3 consists of 15 residues. The trim removed 0 bases at V and 7 bases at J, leaving 6 bases unmatched. CDR3 protein: CASSLDGQANQPQHF. For the CDR3, the DNA is TGTGCCAGCAGCTTAGATGGACAGGCTAACCAGCCCCAGCATTTT.

The chain carries TRBV5-1 and TRBJ2-7; TRBD2 might be the D (5 bases). V was shortened by 4 bases and J by 7 bases, with 12 bases between the two germline ends. From germline, CDR1 is SGHRS and CDR2 YFSETQ. CDR3 size: 12 residues. This CDR3 reads CASSRTGFEQYF. In DNA form, the CDR3 reads TGCGCCAGCAGCCGAACGGGATTTGAGCAGTACTTC.

V usage is TRBV5-1 and J usage is TRBJ2-7, with 8 bases identical to TRBD1. Germline V CDR1 and CDR2: SGHRS, YFSETQ. The CDR3 totals 15 residues. Trimming cost V 4 bases and J 0 bases; bases outside gene matches: 6. The CDR3 loop is CASSRRTGPSYEQYF. CDR3 in DNA: TGCGCCAGCAGCCGCAGGACAGGGCCCTCCTACGAGCAGTACTTC.

The table lists this clone with a few counts. The CDR3 nucleotides are TGTGCCAGCAGTCTGAGTACAGGGAACACCATATATTTT. Its protein product is CASSLSTGNTIYF. This chain uses TRBV2 with TRBJ1-3; D is perhaps TRBD1 (6 bases). Germline V gene data show CDR1 as SNHLY and CDR2 as FYNNEI. The CDR3 runs 13 residues. V was pared by 5 bases and J by 7 bases, with 12 bases between.

This clone was counted only a few times. The rearrangement links TRBV18 to TRBJ2-3; TRBD2 matches at 9 bases. This CDR3 is built from 17 residues. Germline lookup yields CDR1 KGHSH and CDR2 LQKENI. Trimming took 8 bases from V and 2 from J; bases not matched to a gene: 14. This CDR3 is CASTGLPAGGLTDTQYF. The CDR3 region has the DNA TGTGCCAGCACGGGACTCCCAGCGGGAGGACTCACAGATACGCAGTATTTT. Looking up the rest from reference TRBV18 and TRBJ2-3 gives the full variable domain: NAGVMQNPRHLVRRRGQEARLRCSPMKGHSHVYWYRQLPEEGLKFMVYLQKENIIDESGMPKERFSAEFPKEGPSILRIQQVVRGDSAAYFCASTGLPAGGLTDTQYFGPGTRLTVL.

The V and J genes are TRBV19 and TRBJ2-7; 10 bases align to TRBD1. J was trimmed by 2 bases and V by 4 bases; bases with no gene match: 5. CDR1 and CDR2 from the germline V gene are LNHDA and SQIVND (reference sequence). The CDR3 has 15 residues. This CDR3 is CASSTWTGGTYEQYF. DNA of the CDR3: TGTGCCAGTAGTACCTGGACAGGGGGAACCTACGAGCAGTACTTC.